This T cell receptor beta chain stems from a study of blood T cell repertoires in COVID-19. Study-level background: Whether acute or convalescent, the COVID-19 samples came from the United States, Italy and Spain. Nucleic acid was either cDNA or gDNA, and it came from T cells, B-cell-depleted T cells, or PBMCs.

CDR3 length: 15 residues. The germline CDR1 and CDR2 sequences are MDHEN and SYDVKM. Trimming stripped 4 bases from V and 0 bases from J, with 10 bases between. The authors' processing: Reference gene primer amplification yielded estimated nucleated cell counts. Clones were sequenced by immunoSEQ multiplex PCR, and TCRdb holds only the in-frame ones, with some missing. V and J calls and clone size are as listed in that table; D and trimming were resolved from the DNA. The sample shows about 180,000 clones, over 75% of them seen only once. The receptor was derived from a woman aged 18-30 years who had recovered from COVID-19. The chain employs TRBV28 and TRBJ1-3; D unclear. The material sequenced was PBMCs or T cells enriched from blood (not recorded which). The CDR3 region has the DNA TGTGCCAGCAGTTGGACTAAAATCTCTGGAAACACCATATATTTT. The encoded protein is CASSWTKISGNTIYF.